Listed below are T cell receptor beta chains from one sample, sequenced in a study of regulatory T cells in long-lasting Graves disease. Each CDR3 protein gets one entry after TCRdb re-called the multiplex PCR reads with MiXCR. Altogether around 420,000 distinct CDR3 sequences are present, about a sixth being singletons, with the ten largest covering about 20%. Material: peripheral blood mononuclear cells (PBMCs), obtained at new diagnosis, from a patient treated with antithyroid drugs. The receptor source for this set is a female donor with Graves disease. The CDR3 runs from the conserved cysteine through the conserved F or W. D genes are given only for firm matches. For some rows the clone size is stated as once, few or many, or as a class when expanded; others skip it.

j_call clone_size v_call d_call cdr3_nt cdr3_aa
TRBJ2-5 few TRBV5-1 . TGCGCCAGCAGCTTGGAGTGGACTTACCAAGAGACCCAGTACTTC CASSLEWTYQETQYF
TRBJ2-7 many TRBV12-3/TRBV12-4 . TGTGCCAGCAGCACCGGGGATCCAATGTACGAGCAGTACTTC CASSTGDPMYEQYF
TRBJ2-7 . TRBV5-1 TRBD2 TGCGCCAGCAGCCTAAGGACTAGCGGGAATATCTACGAGCAGTACTTC CASSLRTSGNIYEQYF
TRBJ1-1 . TRBV28 . TGTGCCAGCAGTGAAGGGGGAGAAAACACTGAAGCTTTCTTT CASSEGGENTEAFF
TRBJ1-5 . TRBV25-1 . TGTGCCAGCAGTGACCGGGAACAGCCCCAGCATTTT CASSDREQPQHF
TRBJ1-1 many TRBV27 TRBD1 TGTGCCAGCAGTGGGACAGGGCGTTTCACTGAAGCTTTCTTT CASSGTGRFTEAFF
TRBJ1-1 many TRBV7-9 TRBD1 TGCGCCAGCAGCCCGGGACAGGGATTAAACACTGAAGCTTTCTTT CASSPGQGLNTEAFF
TRBJ2-7 many TRBV27 . TGTGCCAGCAGTTCCGCGGTTTCCTACGAGCAGTACTTC CASSSAVSYEQYF
TRBJ1-5 many TRBV28 . TGTGCCAGCAGTTTAGGCGGATGGGGGCCGGGAGAGGGTCAGCCCCAGCATTTT CASSLGGWGPGEGQPQHF
TRBJ2-2 many TRBV7-3 . TGTGCCAGCAGCTTAACTGTTTCCTCTGGGGCCGGGGAGCTGTTTTTT CASSLTVSSGAGELFF
TRBJ2-3 many TRBV6-2/TRBV6-3 . TGTGCCAGCAGTGAAACTGGTATAGTCACAGATACGCAGTATTTT CASSETGIVTDTQYF
TRBJ2-7 many TRBV13 TRBD2 TGTGCCAGCAGCTGGACTAGCGGGAGTGTAGAGCAGTACTTC CASSWTSGSVEQYF
TRBJ2-6 . TRBV20-1 . TGCAGTGCTAGAGATTCAGCTAGCCTCCGCTCTGGGGCCAACGTCCTGACTTTC CSARDSASLRSGANVLTF
TRBJ1-1 many TRBV14 . TGTGCCAGCAGCCAAGATTTAGGAGGAAACACTGAAGCTTTCTTT CASSQDLGGNTEAFF
TRBJ1-1 many TRBV9 . TGTGCCAGCAGCGTAGTAGATCAGGGTGTTCACACTGAAGCTTTCTTT CASSVVDQGVHTEAFF
TRBJ1-6 many TRBV9 . TGTGCCAGCAGCGTAAGAGCCCAGAATTCACCCCTCCACTTT CASSVRAQNSPLHF
TRBJ2-7 many TRBV27 . TGTGCCAGCAGTCTCGAAGTTGGCAGATCCTACGAGCAGTACTTC CASSLEVGRSYEQYF
TRBJ1-1 many TRBV7-9 . TGTGCCAGCAGCTTTGAGTGGATATCGAACACTGAAGCTTTCTTT CASSFEWISNTEAFF
TRBJ1-2 few TRBV19 TRBD1 TGTGCCAGTAGATCGGACAGGGAGGATTCTGGCTACACCTTC CASRSDREDSGYTF
TRBJ2-5 . TRBV7-6 . TGTGCCAGCAGCTCTTTTCGGGGCCAAGAGACCCAGTACTTC CASSSFRGQETQYF
TRBJ2-5 many TRBV12-3/TRBV12-4 TRBD2 TGTGCCAGCAGTCCCCAGCGGGGGGAGTACCAAGAGACCCAGTACTTC CASSPQRGEYQETQYF
TRBJ2-2 many TRBV30 TRBD2 TGTGCCTGGAGTTGGGGACTAGCGAACACCGGGGAGCTGTTTTTT CAWSWGLANTGELFF
TRBJ2-6 . TRBV4-3 . TGCGCCAGCAGCCAAGGGATAGGAAGCTCTGGGGCCAACGTCCTGACTTTC CASSQGIGSSGANVLTF
TRBJ1-4 . TRBV29-1 TRBD1 TGCAGCGCCCGGACAGGGGTGGACGATGAAAAACTGTTTTTT CSARTGVDDEKLFF
TRBJ2-1 . TRBV15 . TGTGCCACCAGCAGCCAGGGACGGCTCCGCTCCTACAATGAGCAGTTCTTC CATSSQGRLRSYNEQFF
TRBJ2-4 many TRBV6-2/TRBV6-3 . TGTGCCAGCAGTGAAGCGAAGACAGGAACCGGTCACCCAAAAAACATTCAGTACTTC CASSEAKTGTGHPKNIQYF
TRBJ1-2 many TRBV30 . TGTGCCTGGAGTGTGACCGACTATGGCTACACCTTC CAWSVTDYGYTF
TRBJ1-4 . TRBV12-3/TRBV12-4 . TGTGCCAGCAGCCGGGACCATGCAACTAATGAAAAACTGTTTTTT CASSRDHATNEKLFF
TRBJ2-3 many TRBV12-5 . TGTGCTAGTGCCGACGTACCACCCACAGATACGCAGTATTTT CASADVPPTDTQYF
TRBJ2-3 few TRBV7-3 TRBD2 TGTGCCAGCAGCCGCCCGGGACTAAGGGCCCAGTATTTT CASSRPGLRAQYF
TRBJ2-3 many TRBV4-1 . TGCGCCAGCAGCCGACCACGAGGGGGGGTTCATCCTAGCACAGATACGCAGTATTTT CASSRPRGGVHPSTDTQYF
TRBJ2-7 many TRBV12-5 . TGTGCTAGTGGTTTGGTAATAAAAACGAGGCCTTTCCAGAGAGACTACGAGCAGTACTTC CASGLVIKTRPFQRDYEQYF
TRBJ2-7 many TRBV20-1 TRBD2 TGCAGTGCTAGAGATCCGAGCGGGAGGGCCGGAACCTACGAGCAGTACTTC CSARDPSGRAGTYEQYF
TRBJ2-7 . TRBV11-2 . TGTGCCAGCAGCTTAGGATACCTCTACGAGCAGTACTTC CASSLGYLYEQYF
TRBJ2-3 few TRBV7-9 . TGTGCCAGCAGCTTATTACGAGTAGGGGGGCCCCAGTATTTT CASSLLRVGGPQYF
TRBJ2-1 . TRBV20-1 TRBD2 TGCAGTGCTAGAGATATAGATAGCGGGGGTGCTGGGCAGTTCTTC CSARDIDSGGAGQFF
TRBJ1-6 many TRBV5-5 . TGTGCCAGCAGCCTACTTAGGTTGGATTCACCCCTCCACTTT CASSLLRLDSPLHF
TRBJ2-7 few TRBV28 . TGTGCCAGCAGTCACCGGGACCCGAAGGGTGAGCAGTACTTC CASSHRDPKGEQYF
TRBJ1-4 many TRBV5-1 . TGCGCCAGCAGCCCCGGACAGTTGGATGAAAAACTGTTTTTT CASSPGQLDEKLFF
TRBJ2-5 many TRBV20-1 TRBD2 TGCAGTGCTAGAGCGCTAGCGGGGGGGCGAGAAGAGACCCAGTACTTC CSARALAGGREETQYF
TRBJ1-6 . TRBV28 TRBD1 TGTGCCAGCAGTTTTCAGGGGGACGCTTCACCCCTCCACTTT CASSFQGDASPLHF
TRBJ1-1 . TRBV6-1 . TGTGCCAGCAGTCATAGGACGGGCATGAACACTGAAGCTTTCTTT CASSHRTGMNTEAFF
TRBJ2-1 . TRBV7-9 . TGCGCCAGCAGGGCTCGCACTGTGGATGAGCAGTTCTTC CASRARTVDEQFF
TRBJ2-3 . TRBV7-9 TRBD2 TGTGCCAGCAGCTTAAGGTCGATAGCGGGAGAATCGGTAGTGAATGAGCAGTCCTTC CASSLRSIAGESVVNEQSF
TRBJ1-4 many TRBV20-1 . TGCAGTGCTAGAGATGAGGGAGAGAATGAAAAACTGTTTTTT CSARDEGENEKLFF
TRBJ1-2 many TRBV29-1 . TGCAGCGTTCACCAGGGGATGAACTATGGCTACACCTTC CSVHQGMNYGYTF
TRBJ2-1 many TRBV12-3/TRBV12-4 . TGTGCCAGCAGTTTAGATTCCCCAGTCTACAATGAGCAGTTCTTC CASSLDSPVYNEQFF
TRBJ1-6 many TRBV20-1 TRBD1 TGCAGTGCTAGATCGGGACCGGGACAGACTAATTCACCCCTCCACTTT CSARSGPGQTNSPLHF
TRBJ2-2 many TRBV13 . TGTGCCAGCAGCCCCTGGACCACCGGGGAGCTGTTTTTT CASSPWTTGELFF
TRBJ1-5 many TRBV11-2 . TGTGCCAGCAGCCTAGGCCGGAGGGTTAGGATACATCAGCCCCAGCATTTT CASSLGRRVRIHQPQHF
TRBJ2-3 many TRBV12-3/TRBV12-4 TRBD2 TGTGCCAGCAGCCCAGGACTAGCGGGATCTGCAGATACGCAGTATTTT CASSPGLAGSADTQYF
TRBJ2-2 many TRBV2 TRBD2 TGTGCCAGCAGCGCCAATCCCCCCAAACTAGCGCCGAACACCGGGGAGCTGTTTTTT CASSANPPKLAPNTGELFF
TRBJ2-1 many TRBV10-1 TRBD2 TGCGCCAGCAGTGACGCCCGGGGGGGAAATGAGCAGTTCTTC CASSDARGGNEQFF
TRBJ2-3 many TRBV6-2/TRBV6-3 . TGTGCCAGCTCGGGGACCCAAGGCACAGATACGCAGTATTTT CASSGTQGTDTQYF
TRBJ1-5 many TRBV11-2 . TGTGCCAGCAGCCCACGGAGGGGGGGCGCGGGCAATCAGCCCCAGCATTTT CASSPRRGGAGNQPQHF
TRBJ2-7 . TRBV11-1 TRBD1 TGTGCCAGCAGCCTTACTTGGACAGGACTCCCCTACGAGCAGCACTTC CASSLTWTGLPYEQHF
TRBJ1-2 many TRBV5-1 . TGCGCCAGCAGCTTAGGGCTTTACTATGGCTACACCTTC CASSLGLYYGYTF
TRBJ1-1 . TRBV5-1 . TGTGCCAGCAGCTTCAAGGGGATGACTGAAGCTTTCTTT CASSFKGMTEAFF
TRBJ2-5 many TRBV7-2 TRBD2 TGTGCCAGCAGCCTAATCATAGCGGGAGCCGGGACCCAGTACTTC CASSLIIAGAGTQYF
TRBJ2-7 many TRBV27 . TGTGCCAGCAGTTTGCGGCGGGGCTACGAGCAGTACTTC CASSLRRGYEQYF